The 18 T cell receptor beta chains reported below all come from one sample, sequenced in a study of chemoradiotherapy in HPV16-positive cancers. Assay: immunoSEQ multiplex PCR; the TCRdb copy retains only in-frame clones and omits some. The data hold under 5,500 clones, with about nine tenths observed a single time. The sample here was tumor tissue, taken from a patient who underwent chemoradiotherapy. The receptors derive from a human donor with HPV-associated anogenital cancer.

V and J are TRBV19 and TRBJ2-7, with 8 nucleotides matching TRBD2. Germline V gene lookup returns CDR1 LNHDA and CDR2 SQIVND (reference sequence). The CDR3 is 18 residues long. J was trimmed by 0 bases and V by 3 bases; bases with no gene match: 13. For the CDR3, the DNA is TGTGCCAGTAGTATCCCCTCCGCGGGAGGTCGCAGCTCCTACGAGCAGTACTTC. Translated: CASSIPSAGGRSSYEQYF.

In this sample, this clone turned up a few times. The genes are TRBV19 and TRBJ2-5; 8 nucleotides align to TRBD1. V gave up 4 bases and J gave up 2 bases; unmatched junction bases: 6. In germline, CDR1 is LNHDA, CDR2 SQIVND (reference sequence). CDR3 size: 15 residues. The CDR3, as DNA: TGTGCCAGTAGTAGGGCCGGGACAGGACAAGAGACCCAGTACTTC. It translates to CASSRAGTGQETQYF. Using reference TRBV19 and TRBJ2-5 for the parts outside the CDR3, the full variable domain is DGGITQSPKYLFRKEGQNVTLSCEQNLNHDAMYWYRQDPGQGLRLIYYSQIVNDFQKGDIAEGYSVSREKKESFPLTVTSAQKNPTAFYLCASSRAGTGQETQYFGPGTRLLVL.

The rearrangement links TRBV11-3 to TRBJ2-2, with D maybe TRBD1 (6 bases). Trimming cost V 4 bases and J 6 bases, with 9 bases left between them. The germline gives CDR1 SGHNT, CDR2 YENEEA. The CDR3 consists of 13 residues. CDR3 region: CASSSQGSGELFF. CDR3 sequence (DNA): TGTGCCAGCAGCTCACAGGGTTCCGGGGAGCTGTTTTTT.

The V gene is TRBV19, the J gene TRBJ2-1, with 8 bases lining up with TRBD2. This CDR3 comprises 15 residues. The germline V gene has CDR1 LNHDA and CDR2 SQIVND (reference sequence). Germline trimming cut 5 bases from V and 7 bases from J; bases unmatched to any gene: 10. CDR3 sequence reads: CASSYGSGMTNEQFF. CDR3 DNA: TGTGCCAGTAGTTATGGTAGCGGGATGACGAATGAGCAGTTCTTC.

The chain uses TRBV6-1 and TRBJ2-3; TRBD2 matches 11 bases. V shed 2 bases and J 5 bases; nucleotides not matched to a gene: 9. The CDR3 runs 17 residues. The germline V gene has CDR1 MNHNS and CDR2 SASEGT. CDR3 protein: CASSENSLAGAGDTQYF. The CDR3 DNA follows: TGTGCCAGCAGTGAAAACTCACTAGCGGGAGCGGGAGATACGCAGTATTTT.

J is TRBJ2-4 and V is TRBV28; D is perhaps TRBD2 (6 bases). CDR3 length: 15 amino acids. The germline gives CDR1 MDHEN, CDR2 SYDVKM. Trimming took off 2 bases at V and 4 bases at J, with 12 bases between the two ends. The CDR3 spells CASSLDQRAKNIQYF. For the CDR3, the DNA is TGTGCCAGCAGTTTAGATCAGCGGGCAAAAAACATTCAGTACTTC.

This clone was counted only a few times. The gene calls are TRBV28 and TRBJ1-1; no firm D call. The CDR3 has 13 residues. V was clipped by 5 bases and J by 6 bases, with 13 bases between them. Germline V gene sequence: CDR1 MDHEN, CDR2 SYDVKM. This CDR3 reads CASSLRTRPEAFF. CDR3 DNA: TGTGCCAGCAGTCTTCGGACCCGCCCTGAAGCTTTCTTT.

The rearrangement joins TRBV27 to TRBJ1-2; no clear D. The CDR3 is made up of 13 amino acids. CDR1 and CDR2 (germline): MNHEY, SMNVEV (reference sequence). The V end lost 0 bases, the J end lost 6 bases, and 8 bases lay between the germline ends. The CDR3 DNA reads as TGTGCCAGCAGTTTATCCATATTAGATGGCTACACCTTC. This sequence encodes CASSLSILDGYTF.

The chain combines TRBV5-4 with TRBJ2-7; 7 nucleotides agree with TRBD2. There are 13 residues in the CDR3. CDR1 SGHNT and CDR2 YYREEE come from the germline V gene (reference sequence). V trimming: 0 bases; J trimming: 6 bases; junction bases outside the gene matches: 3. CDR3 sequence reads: CASSLEGGSEQYF. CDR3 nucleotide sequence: TGTGCCAGCAGCTTGGAGGGAGGGTCCGAGCAGTACTTC.

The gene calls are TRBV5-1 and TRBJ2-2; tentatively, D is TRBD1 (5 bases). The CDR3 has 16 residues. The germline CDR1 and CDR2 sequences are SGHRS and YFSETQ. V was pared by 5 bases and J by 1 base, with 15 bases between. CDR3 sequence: CASRAGNYGNTGELFF. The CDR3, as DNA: TGCGCCAGCAGGGCAGGGAATTACGGGAACACCGGGGAGCTGTTTTTT.

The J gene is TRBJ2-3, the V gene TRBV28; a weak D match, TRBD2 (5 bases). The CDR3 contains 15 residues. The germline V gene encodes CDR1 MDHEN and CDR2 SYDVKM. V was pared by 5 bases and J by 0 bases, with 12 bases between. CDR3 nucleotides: TGTGCCAGCAGTCCACTCCGGACTAGCACAGATACGCAGTATTTT. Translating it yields CASSPLRTSTDTQYF.

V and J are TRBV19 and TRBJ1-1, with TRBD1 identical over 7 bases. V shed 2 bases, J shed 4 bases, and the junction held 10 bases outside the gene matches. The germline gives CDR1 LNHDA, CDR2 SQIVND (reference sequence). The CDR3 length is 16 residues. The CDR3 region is CASSILGGTGATEAFF. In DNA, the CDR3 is TGTGCCAGTAGTATACTAGGGGGTACAGGGGCCACTGAAGCTTTCTTT.

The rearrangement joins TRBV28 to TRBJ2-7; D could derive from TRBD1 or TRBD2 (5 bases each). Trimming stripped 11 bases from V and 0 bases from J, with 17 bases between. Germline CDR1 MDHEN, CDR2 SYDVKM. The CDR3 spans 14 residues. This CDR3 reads CAGSGLGRSYEQYF. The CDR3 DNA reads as TGTGCCGGCTCAGGGTTGGGACGCTCCTACGAGCAGTACTTC.

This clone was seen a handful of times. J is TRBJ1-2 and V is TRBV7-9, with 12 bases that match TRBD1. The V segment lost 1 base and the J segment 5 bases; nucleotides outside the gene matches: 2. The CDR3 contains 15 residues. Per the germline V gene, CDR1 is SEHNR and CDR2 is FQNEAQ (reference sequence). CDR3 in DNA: TGTGCCAGCAGCTTAGGGGGACAGGGGGCATATGGCTACACCTTC. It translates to CASSLGGQGAYGYTF.

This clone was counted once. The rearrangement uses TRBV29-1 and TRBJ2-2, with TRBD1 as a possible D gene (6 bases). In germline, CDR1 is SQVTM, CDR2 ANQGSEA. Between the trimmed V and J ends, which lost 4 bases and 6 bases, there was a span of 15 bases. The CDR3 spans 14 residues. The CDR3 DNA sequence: TGCAGCGTTGTAGGACAGATCCTTCCCGGGGAGCTGTTTTTT. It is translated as CSVVGQILPGELFF.

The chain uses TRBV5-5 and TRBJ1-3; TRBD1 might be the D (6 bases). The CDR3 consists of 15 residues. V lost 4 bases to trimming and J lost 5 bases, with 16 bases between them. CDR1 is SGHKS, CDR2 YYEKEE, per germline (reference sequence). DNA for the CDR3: TGTGCCAGCAGCCGACAGGTAGACTATAGAAACACCATATATTTT. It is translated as CASSRQVDYRNTIYF.

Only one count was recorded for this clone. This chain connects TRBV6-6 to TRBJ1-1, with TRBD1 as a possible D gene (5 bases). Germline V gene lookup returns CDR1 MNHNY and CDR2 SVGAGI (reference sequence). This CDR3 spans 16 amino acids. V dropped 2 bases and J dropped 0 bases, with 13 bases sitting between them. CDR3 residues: CASSYIGGSMNTEAFF. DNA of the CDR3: TGTGCCAGCAGTTACATCGGGGGGTCAATGAACACTGAAGCTTTCTTT.

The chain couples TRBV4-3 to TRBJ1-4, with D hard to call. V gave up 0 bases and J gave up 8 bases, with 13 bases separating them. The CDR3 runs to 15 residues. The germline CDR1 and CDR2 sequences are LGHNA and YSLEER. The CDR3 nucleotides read TGCGCCAGCAGCCAAGATGCCCTCCAGGCGGAAAAACTGTTTTTT. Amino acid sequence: CASSQDALQAEKLFF.